This T cell receptor (beta chain) was sequenced for a study of a mutant IDH1 vaccine in newly diagnosed glioma. Study at large: In some groups vaccination began 4-6 weeks post-radiotherapy; others received it with temozolomide. An approximately 62% male, about 40% female split and a mean age of about 43 years characterized treated patients.

Findings and caveats of the study: Vaccine-induced immune responses were detected in roughly 93% of patients.

Measured with immunoSEQ multiplex PCR; TCRdb has only the in-frame clones, and not every one. Seen here are tens of thousands of clones, approximately 79% observed once, and the top ten hold roughly 20%. The CDR3 length is 14 residues. V dropped 1 base and J dropped 5 bases, with 7 bases sitting between them. Per germline, CDR1 SGHRS and CDR2 YFSETQ. Time point of the sample: week 47, end of study. Doses comprised 300 ug of mutant IDH1 20-mer peptide each, plus topical imiquimod. Concerning this clone: Its specificity is not known.

The chain has TRBV5-1 and TRBJ1-6; perhaps TRBD1 as D (6 bases). Material: PBMCs, obtained from a glioma patient whose treatment included an IDH1 peptide vaccine. The receptor was isolated from a man aged 18 to 29 with glioma. Some clones in this sample may be carry-over from other donors' samples. This chain's CDR3 is CASSLTGNNSPLHF. CDR3 bases: TGCGCCAGCAGCTTGACAGGGAATAATTCACCCCTCCACTTT.